These 30 T cell receptor beta chains share one sample of origin, sequenced in a study of blood T cell repertoires in COVID-19. Produced via immunoSEQ multiplex PCR; TCRdb's table is partial and in-frame only. The table includes roughly 140,000 clones, about four fifths detected once. The specimen sequenced was peripheral blood. All receptors derive from a human donor with acute or convalescent COVID-19. The donor label of this sample is uncertain.

The table lists this clone with a few counts. The CDR3 DNA reads TGTGCCAGCAGCCGCGGCCCCAACACCGGGGAGCTGTTTTTT. Its protein is CASSRGPNTGELFF. The gene calls are TRBV5-6 and TRBJ2-2; no clear D gene. V was cut by 4 bases and J by 2 bases, with 9 bases left in between. Germline V gene sequence: CDR1 SGHDT, CDR2 YYEEEE. The CDR3 runs 14 residues.

This clone was counted between two and nine times. The J gene is TRBJ2-3, the V gene TRBV2; a possible D gene is TRBD2 (6 bases). Trimming left V 3 bases short and J 2 bases short, with 12 bases between. Germline lookup yields CDR1 SNHLY and CDR2 FYNNEI. This CDR3 contains 15 residues. CDR3 sequence: CASSEFAGLTDTQYF. Here the CDR3 DNA reads TGTGCCAGCAGTGAGTTCGCGGGGCTCACAGATACGCAGTATTTT.

The genes are TRBV5-1 and TRBJ1-3; 7 bases agree with TRBD1. The germline CDR1 and CDR2 sequences are SGHRS and YFSETQ. With 5 bases clipped from V and 0 bases from J, the junction kept 2 bases outside the gene matches. The CDR3 contains 14 residues. CDR3 in amino acids: CASSGTDSGNTIYF. CDR3 nucleotide sequence: TGCGCCAGCAGTGGGACAGACTCTGGAAACACCATATATTTT.

The chain couples TRBV3-1 (or the pseudogene TRBV3-2) to TRBJ2-7, with a weak D call TRBD1 (6 bases). Germline V gene data show CDR1 as LGHDT and CDR2 as YNNKEL (reference sequence). Between the trimmed V and J ends, which lost 4 bases and 5 bases, there was a span of 9 bases. The CDR3 spans 12 residues. The CDR3 loop reads CASSPTGNEQYF. As DNA, the CDR3 is TGTGCCAGCAGCCCTACAGGGAACGAGCAGTACTTC.

This rearrangement joins TRBV9 to TRBJ2-2; 7 bases agree with TRBD2. This CDR3 comprises 15 residues. Germline CDR1 reads SGDLS; CDR2 reads YYNGEE. After removal of 0 bases from V and 6 bases from J, the junction contained 5 bases not matched to a gene. The CDR3 region has the DNA TGTGCCAGCAGCGTAGAGGGAGGGGAGGCCGGGGAGCTGTTTTTT. It codes for CASSVEGGEAGELFF. The whole variable domain, filled in from reference TRBV9 and TRBJ2-2, reads DSGVTQTPKHLITATGQRVTLRCSPRSGDLSVYWYQQSLDQGLQFLIQYYNGEERAKGNILERFSAQQFPDLHSELNLSSLELGDSALYFCASSVEGGEAGELFFGEGSRLTVL.

The V and J genes are TRBV7-9 and TRBJ2-1; D ambiguous. The CDR3 totals 14 residues. The V end lost 0 bases, the J end lost 3 bases, and 6 bases lay between the germline ends. The germline V gene has CDR1 SEHNR and CDR2 FQNEAQ (reference sequence). The CDR3: CASSLAALYNEQFF. CDR3 in DNA: TGTGCCAGCAGCTTAGCAGCACTCTACAATGAGCAGTTCTTC.

J is TRBJ1-2 and V is TRBV14; D perhaps matches TRBD1 (5 bases). V lost 4 bases, J lost 4 bases, and 13 bases lay in between. The CDR3 covers 14 residues. CDR1 is SGHDN and CDR2 is FVKESK in the germline V gene. This CDR3 reads CASSPARVSYGYTF. CDR3 in DNA: TGTGCCAGCAGCCCGGCCAGGGTGAGCTATGGCTACACCTTC.

This chain links TRBV4-1 with TRBJ2-2; 8 bases agree with TRBD1. The J segment lost 6 bases and the V segment lost 3 bases, leaving 15 bases of the junction unmatched. This CDR3 is 18 amino acids long. The germline gives CDR1 MGHRA, CDR2 YSYEKL. CDR3 DNA sequence: TGCGCCAGCAGCCAGGGAACCGACGGGACAGGCCTACCCGGGGAGCTGTTTTTT. This codes for CASSQGTDGTGLPGELFF.

J is TRBJ1-3 and V is TRBV7-9; 7 nucleotides agree with TRBD1. The CDR3 has 15 residues. Germline trimming cut 4 bases from V and 0 bases from J; bases unmatched to any gene: 3. Germline CDR1 reads SEHNR; CDR2 reads FQNEAQ (reference sequence). The DNA for the CDR3 is TGTGCCAGCAGCTCACAGGGGTTCTCTGGAAACACCATATATTTT. It is translated as CASSSQGFSGNTIYF.

The chain is built from TRBV6-4 and TRBJ2-3; 7 bases agree with TRBD2. The germline CDR1 and CDR2 sequences are MRHNA and SNTAGT. Losses at the gene ends were 3 bases for V and 4 bases for J; bases not matched to a gene: 7. The CDR3 runs 15 residues. The CDR3 DNA reads TGTGCCAGCAGTGAGCGACCTGCGGGGGCAGATACGCAGTATTTT. It translates to CASSERPAGADTQYF.

This chain connects TRBV5-4 to TRBJ1-5, with a tentative D call TRBD1 (5 bases). This CDR3 has 14 amino acids. Trimming stripped 0 bases from V and 4 bases from J, with 8 bases between. Germline CDR1 and CDR2: SGHNT and YYREEE (reference sequence). The chain's CDR3 is CASSLEGVNQPQHF. In DNA, the CDR3 is TGTGCCAGCAGCTTGGAAGGGGTTAATCAGCCCCAGCATTTT.

This rearrangement joins TRBV4-1 to TRBJ1-2; the D is unclear. Germline CDR1 and CDR2: MGHRA and YSYEKL. Trimming stripped 4 bases from V and 10 bases from J, with 22 bases between. The CDR3 contains 15 residues. The CDR3 reads CASSLRISATGVYTF. The DNA for the CDR3 is TGCGCCAGCAGCCTCCGAATATCGGCCACTGGAGTCTACACCTTC.

The V gene is TRBV7-6, the J gene TRBJ2-1; 16 bases line up with TRBD2. This CDR3 has 16 residues. Germline assignment: CDR1 SGHVS and CDR2 FNYEAQ. The junction had 7 bases not matched to a gene; V was cut back by 5 bases and J by 9 bases. The CDR3 spells CASSPPGLAGGGEQFF. The DNA of the CDR3 is TGTGCCAGCAGCCCGCCGGGACTAGCGGGGGGGGGTGAGCAGTTCTTC.

This chain links TRBV3-1 (or the pseudogene TRBV3-2) with TRBJ1-2; 7 bases are a match to TRBD1. From germline, CDR1 is LGHDT and CDR2 YNNKEL (reference sequence). The CDR3 contains 13 residues. J gave up 3 bases and V 4 bases, and 2 bases lay outside the gene matches. CDR3 sequence: CASSLTGDYGYTF. The CDR3 bases are TGTGCCAGCAGCCTAACAGGGGACTATGGCTACACCTTC.

V usage is TRBV5-1 and J usage is TRBJ2-1; 8 bases are a match to TRBD2. With V trimmed by 4 bases and J by 4 bases, 7 bases remained unmatched. CDR3 length: 15 residues. CDR1 SGHRS and CDR2 YFSETQ come from the germline V gene. CDR3 protein: CASSLDSGGYNEQFF. CDR3 sequence (DNA): TGCGCCAGCAGCCTCGATTCGGGGGGGTACAATGAGCAGTTCTTC.

V usage is TRBV2 and J usage is TRBJ2-1; TRBD1 might be the D (7 bases). The CDR3 has 16 residues. V was shortened by 5 bases and J by 6 bases, with 20 bases between the two germline ends. Germline V lookup: CDR1 SNHLY, CDR2 FYNNEI. DNA of the CDR3: TGTGCCAGCAGTACCGCCGACAGGGTGGAGGGCAATGAGCAGTTCTTC. Residues: CASSTADRVEGNEQFF.

This chain links TRBV7-9 with TRBJ1-2; D unclear. Between the trimmed V and J ends, which lost 5 bases and 4 bases, there was a span of 11 bases. The CDR3 contains 13 residues. In germline, CDR1 is SEHNR, CDR2 FQNEAQ (reference sequence). The CDR3 sequence: CASSQQEGYGYTF. CDR3 bases: TGTGCCAGCAGCCAGCAGGAGGGCTATGGCTACACCTTC.

This chain connects TRBV15 to TRBJ1-2, with D possibly matching TRBD1 (6 bases). V was shortened by 5 bases and J by 2 bases, with 15 bases between the two germline ends. The CDR3 runs to 15 residues. Germline V gene lookup returns CDR1 LNHNV and CDR2 YYDKDF (reference sequence). CDR3 nucleotide sequence: TGTGCCACCAGCTTGGGTCGGCAGGGGAACTATGGCTACACCTTC. It codes for CATSLGRQGNYGYTF.

This sequence joins TRBV6-5 and TRBJ1-4, with TRBD1 matching over 7 bases. Losses at the gene ends were 0 bases for V and 5 bases for J; bases not matched to a gene: 3. There are 15 residues in the CDR3. Germline assignment: CDR1 MNHEY and CDR2 SVGAGI. CDR3 sequence: CASSYSGTANEKLFF. CDR3 nucleotides: TGTGCCAGCAGTTACTCTGGGACAGCAAATGAAAAACTGTTTTTT.

The V gene is TRBV6-5, the J gene TRBJ1-2, with a possible D match to TRBD1 (5 bases). Trimming pared 7 bases from V and 5 bases from J, leaving 17 bases between. There are 14 residues in the CDR3. In germline, CDR1 is MNHEY, CDR2 SVGAGI. The CDR3, as DNA: TGTGCCAGCACCGCTACGGGGGAGGGGTATGGCTACACCTTC. It specifies CASTATGEGYGYTF.

The chain employs TRBV5-1 and TRBJ2-2, with D tentatively TRBD1 (6 bases). Trimming stripped 4 bases from V and 0 bases from J, with 7 bases between. The CDR3 extends over 14 amino acids. Germline V CDR1 and CDR2: SGHRS, YFSETQ. The CDR3 sequence: CASSGTPNTGELFF. The CDR3 DNA sequence: TGCGCCAGCAGCGGGACACCGAACACCGGGGAGCTGTTTTTT.

The genes are TRBV6-5 and TRBJ1-1, with a weak D call TRBD1 (5 bases). The CDR3 covers 14 residues. Germline CDR1 MNHEY, CDR2 SVGAGI. V lost 10 bases and J lost 6, with 21 bases in between. The CDR3 loop is CATVRIGGDAEAFF. The CDR3 DNA reads as TGTGCCACCGTACGAATAGGAGGGGACGCTGAAGCTTTCTTT.

This clone appeared a few times. The chain links TRBV30 to TRBJ1-2; no clear D gene. This CDR3 spans 14 amino acids. The germline gives CDR1 GTSNPN, CDR2 SVGIG (reference sequence). V lost 2 bases to trimming and J lost 3 bases, with 13 bases between them. The CDR3 region is CAWSTQASDYGYTF. CDR3 nucleotide sequence: TGTGCCTGGAGTACCCAGGCGTCGGACTATGGCTACACCTTC.

CDR3 region: CASRRELDGYTF. Written as DNA, the CDR3 is TGTGCCAGCAGAAGGGAGCTCGATGGCTACACCTTC. The V gene is TRBV6-6, the J gene TRBJ1-2; no definite D call. The CDR3 has 12 amino acids. The ends were cut back, 6 bases at V and 6 bases at J, with 11 bases in the middle. Germline V gene lookup returns CDR1 MNHNY and CDR2 SVGAGI (reference sequence).

V usage is TRBV6-2 or TRBV6-3 and J usage is TRBJ1-5; 7 positions agree with TRBD1. Per germline, CDR1 MNHEY and CDR2 SVGEGT. This CDR3 region has 15 residues. V gave up 2 bases and J gave up 3 bases; unmatched junction bases: 4. The CDR3 bases are TGTGCCAGCAGTTACAGGGGGACAGTCAATCAGCCCCAGCATTTT. Residues: CASSYRGTVNQPQHF.

The J gene is TRBJ1-2, the V gene TRBV13, with 9 bases aligning to TRBD1. The germline CDR1 and CDR2 sequences are PRHDT and FYEKMQ (reference sequence). V shed 3 bases and J 4 bases; nucleotides not matched to a gene: 3. The CDR3 length is 14 residues. CDR3 region: CASSLDRGGYGYTF. The CDR3 nucleotides are TGTGCCAGCAGCTTGGACAGGGGCGGCTATGGCTACACCTTC.

CDR3 nucleotide sequence: TGCGCCAGCAGCCAAGGAGGGGGGGGCAATCAGCCCCAGCATTTT. It specifies CASSQGGGGNQPQHF. The gene calls are TRBV4-1 and TRBJ1-5; weak D call: TRBD1 (6 bases). The CDR3 extends over 15 amino acids. Trimming removed 1 base from V and 2 bases from J, with 9 bases in between. CDR1 and CDR2 (germline): MGHRA, YSYEKL.

The chain links TRBV7-9 to TRBJ2-1; no firm D call. The CDR3 length is 15 residues. Germline loops: CDR1 SEHNR, CDR2 FQNEAQ (reference sequence). The V end was cut by 2 bases, the J end by 3 bases, with 11 bases between. The CDR3 DNA follows: TGTGCCAGCAGCTTACAAGACACCCTCTACAATGAGCAGTTCTTC. Amino acid sequence: CASSLQDTLYNEQFF.

This clone was observed a handful of times. This rearrangement joins TRBV7-9 to TRBJ2-7; D is perhaps TRBD2 (5 bases). Germline loops: CDR1 SEHNR, CDR2 FQNEAQ (reference sequence). Trimming pared 3 bases from V and 1 base from J, leaving 7 bases between. The CDR3 covers 13 residues. CDR3 coding DNA: TGTGCCAGCAGCTTGTCGGGGTCCTACGAGCAGTACTTC. It codes for CASSLSGSYEQYF.

The chain carries TRBV30 and TRBJ1-2; 9 positions agree with TRBD1. CDR1 and CDR2 from the germline V gene are GTSNPN and SVGIG (reference sequence). With 1 base clipped from V and 9 bases from J, the junction kept 9 bases outside the gene matches. This CDR3 has 14 residues. In DNA form, the CDR3 reads TGTGCCTGGAGTGCCGGACAGGGGCACGATCGCTACACCTTC. Amino acids: CAWSAGQGHDRYTF. Variable domain in full (rest from reference TRBV30 and TRBJ1-2): SQTIHQWPATLVQPVGSPLSLECTVEGTSNPNLYWYRQAAGRGLQLLFYSVGIGQISSEVPQNLSASRPQDRQFILSSKKLLLSDSGFYLCAWSAGQGHDRYTFGSGTRLTVV.